Sequencing of this T cell receptor (beta chain) was carried out in a study of blood T cell repertoires in COVID-19. Using immunoSEQ multiplex PCR, the repertoire was profiled, and TCRdb retains in-frame clones only, with some absent. This sample has more than 300,000 clones, with about 92% found just once. The CDR3 spans 13 residues. V lost 5 bases, J lost 7 bases, and 8 bases stayed unmatched. CDR1 is SGHTA and CDR2 is FQGNSA in the germline V gene. The sequence derives from a woman in her 30s who had recovered from COVID-19. The chain joins TRBV7-2 to TRBJ2-7; TRBD1 matches at 7 bases. Sequenced material: PBMCs or T cells enriched from blood (not recorded which). CDR3 sequence (DNA): TGTGCCAGCAGCATCGACAGGGCCGGGGAGCAGTACTTC. Its translation is CASSIDRAGEQYF.